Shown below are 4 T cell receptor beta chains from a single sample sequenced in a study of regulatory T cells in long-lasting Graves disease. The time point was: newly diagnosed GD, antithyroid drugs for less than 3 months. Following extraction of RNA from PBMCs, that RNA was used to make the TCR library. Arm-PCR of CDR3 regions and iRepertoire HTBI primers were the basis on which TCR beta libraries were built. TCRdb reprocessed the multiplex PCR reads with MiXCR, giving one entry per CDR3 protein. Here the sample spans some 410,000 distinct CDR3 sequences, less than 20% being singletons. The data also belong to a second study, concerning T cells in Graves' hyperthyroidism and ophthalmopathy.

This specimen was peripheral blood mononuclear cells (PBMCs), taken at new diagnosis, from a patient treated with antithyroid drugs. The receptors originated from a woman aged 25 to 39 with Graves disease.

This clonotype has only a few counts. The DNA of the CDR3 is TGTGCCAGCAGCTTCAGGGGGGGTCCGGTCAATGAGCAGTTCTTC. Translating gives CASSFRGGPVNEQFF. V usage is TRBV7-9 and J usage is TRBJ2-1; either TRBD1 or TRBD2 may supply D (7 bases each). Per the germline V gene, CDR1 is SEHNR and CDR2 is FQNEAQ (reference sequence). Trimming left V 3 bases short and J 6 bases short, with 15 bases between. The CDR3 contains 15 residues.

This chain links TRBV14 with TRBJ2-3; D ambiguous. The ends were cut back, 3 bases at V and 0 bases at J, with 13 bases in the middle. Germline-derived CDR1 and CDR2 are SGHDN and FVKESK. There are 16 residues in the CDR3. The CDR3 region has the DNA TGTGCCAGCAGCCAGTCCCTAAGGCCTAGCACAGATACGCAGTATTTT. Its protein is CASSQSLRPSTDTQYF.

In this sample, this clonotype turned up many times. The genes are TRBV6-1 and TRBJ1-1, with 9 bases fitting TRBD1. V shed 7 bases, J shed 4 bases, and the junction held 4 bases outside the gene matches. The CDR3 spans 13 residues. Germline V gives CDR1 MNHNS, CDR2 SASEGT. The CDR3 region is CASKGQGFTEAFF. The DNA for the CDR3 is TGTGCCAGCAAAGGACAGGGGTTCACTGAAGCTTTCTTT.

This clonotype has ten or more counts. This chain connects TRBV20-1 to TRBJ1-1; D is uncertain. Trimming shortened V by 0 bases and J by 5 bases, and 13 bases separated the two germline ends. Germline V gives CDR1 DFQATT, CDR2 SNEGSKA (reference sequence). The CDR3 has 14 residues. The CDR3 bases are TGCAGTGCTAGAGATCGATGGGTGCAGACTGAAGCTTTCTTT. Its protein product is CSARDRWVQTEAFF.